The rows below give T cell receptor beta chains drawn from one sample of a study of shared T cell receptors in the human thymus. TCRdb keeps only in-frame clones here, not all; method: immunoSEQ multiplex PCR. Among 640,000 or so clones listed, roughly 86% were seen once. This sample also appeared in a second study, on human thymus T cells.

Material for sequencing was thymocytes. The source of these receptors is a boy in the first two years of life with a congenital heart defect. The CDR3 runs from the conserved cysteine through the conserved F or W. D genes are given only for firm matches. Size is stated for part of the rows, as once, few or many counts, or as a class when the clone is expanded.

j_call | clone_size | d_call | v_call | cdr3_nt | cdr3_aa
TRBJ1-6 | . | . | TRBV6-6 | TGTGCCAGCAGTTATAAGGGACATCCCCTCCACTTT | CASSYKGHPLHF
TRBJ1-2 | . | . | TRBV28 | TGTGCCAGCAGTTTATGCAGAGAGTTTGAGCAGGGCCCCTATGGCTACACCTTC | CASSLCREFEQGPYGYTF
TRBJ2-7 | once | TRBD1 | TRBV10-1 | TGCGCCAGCAGCCCAGGGGGCGCCCTCGATAACGAGCAGTACTTC | CASSPGGALDNEQYF
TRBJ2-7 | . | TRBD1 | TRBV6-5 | TGTGCCAGCAGTCACCGGGACAGGAGGACCTACGAGCAGTACTTC | CASSHRDRRTYEQYF
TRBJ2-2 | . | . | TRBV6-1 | TGTGCCAGCAGTGGAGGCGGAGGGAACACCGGGGAGCTGTTTTTT | CASSGGGGNTGELFF
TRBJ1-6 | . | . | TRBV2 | TGTGCCAATCAGGGTAAATCCTATAATTCCCCCCTCCACTTT | CANQGKSYNSPLHF
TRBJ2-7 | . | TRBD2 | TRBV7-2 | TGTGCCAGCAGCCATTTAGCGGGGGAGAGAGCCTACGAGCAGTACTTC | CASSHLAGERAYEQYF
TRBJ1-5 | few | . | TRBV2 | TGTGCCAGCAGTGAAGACAGTTACAATCAGCCCCAGCATTTT | CASSEDSYNQPQHF
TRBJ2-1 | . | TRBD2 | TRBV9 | TGTGCCAGCAGCTCCCGAACACTAGCGGGGGGCCAGGTAGAGCAGTTCTTC | CASSSRTLAGGQVEQFF
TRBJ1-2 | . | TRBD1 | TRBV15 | TGTGCCACCAGCAGCCAACCGGGACAGGGGGGCTATGGCTACACCTTC | CATSSQPGQGGYGYTF
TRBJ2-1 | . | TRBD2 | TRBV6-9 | TGTGCCAGCCAAGGACTAGCGAAGCAGTTCTTC | CASQGLAKQFF
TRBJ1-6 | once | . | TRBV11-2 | TGTGCCAGCAGCTTTGATTTCGGGACTTCTCATCTCCTCAATTCACCCCTCCACTTT | CASSFDFGTSHLLNSPLHF
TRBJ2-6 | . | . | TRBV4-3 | TGCGCCAGCAGCCAAGATCGAGGGAGCTACTCTGGGGCCAACGTCCTGACTTTC | CASSQDRGSYSGANVLTF
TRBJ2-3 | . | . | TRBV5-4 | TGTGCCAGCAGCTTGGAAAACAGGGCTCCAACAGATACGCAGTATTTT | CASSLENRAPTDTQYF
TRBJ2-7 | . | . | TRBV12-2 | TGTGCAAGTCGCTTAGAGGGACAGCTAAGCTCCTACGAGCAGTACTTC | CASRLEGQLSSYEQYF
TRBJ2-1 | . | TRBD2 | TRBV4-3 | TGCGCCAGCAGCCAAGAGACGGCTAGCGGGAGCGACAATGAGCAATTCTTC | CASSQETASGSDNEQFF
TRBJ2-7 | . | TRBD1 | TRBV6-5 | TGTGCCAGCAGTTACACGGGGGGGGACAGGGGGTACGAGCAGTACTTC | CASSYTGGDRGYEQYF